These T cell receptor beta chains were read from a single sample in a study of CD4 and CD8 cells across lung adenocarcinoma regions. TCRdb fed the PCR reads into MiXCR, producing one record per CDR3 protein. The sample has fewer than 15,000 distinct CDR3 sequences; roughly 56% are singletons. The source material was CD8+ T cells from the margin of a lung tumor. These receptors all stem from a female donor with lung adenocarcinoma. The CD4 and CD8 labels of this study may be unreliable. Each CDR3 is given with its conserved first and last residue. The D gene is left open where the match is weak. Size values are once, few and many counts, or a class for expanded clones, and some rows have none.

>TRBJ2-1|TRBD2|TRBV24-1|.
TGTGCCACCAGTGATTCTAGCGGAATGGCTTACAATGAGCAGTTCTTC
CATSDSSGMAYNEQFF
>TRBJ2-7|TRBD2|TRBV10-2|.
TGCGCCAGCCGCGCTAGCGGGACAGTGAACGAGCAGTACTTC
CASRASGTVNEQYF
>TRBJ2-7|.|TRBV15|.
TGTGCCACCAGCAGAGTACCTGACAAATTCTACCACGAGCAGTACTTC
CATSRVPDKFYHEQYF
>TRBJ2-5|TRBD1|TRBV20-1|.
TGCAGTGCTAATAGTCGGGACAGCGTGTGGGAGACCCAGTACTTC
CSANSRDSVWETQYF
>TRBJ2-1|TRBD2|TRBV3-1|many
TGTGCCAGCAGCCAAGATGCTAGCGGGGGGGCTGAGCAGTTCTTC
CASSQDASGGAEQFF
>TRBJ2-1|.|TRBV7-6|.
TGTGCCAGCAGCTTAACACGGCTTCCATACAATGAGCAGTTCTTC
CASSLTRLPYNEQFF
>TRBJ2-4|.|TRBV30|few
TGTGCCTGGAGTCAAGGATTCGGAATTCAGTACTTC
CAWSQGFGIQYF
>TRBJ2-1|.|TRBV6-5|medium-sized
TGTGCCAGCAGTTACAGGGGGGCCCCTTTGGATGAGCAGTTCTTC
CASSYRGAPLDEQFF
>TRBJ2-3|.|TRBV7-2|.
TGTGCCAGCAGCTTAGGGGGAGGGGGTGGAGATACGCAGTATTTT
CASSLGGGGGDTQYF
>TRBJ2-3|.|TRBV10-3|.
TGTGAGAGCTGGTCCACCGGGGAGCAGTATTTT
CESWSTGEQYF
>TRBJ2-7|TRBD2|TRBV27|.
TGTGCCAGCAGCCTCCGGACTAGCGGGAGTAACGAGCAGTACTTC
CASSLRTSGSNEQYF
>TRBJ2-1|.|TRBV4-2|few
TGTGCCAGCAGCCAAGCCGAGGGGACTTTCGTCAATGAGCAGTTCTTC
CASSQAEGTFVNEQFF